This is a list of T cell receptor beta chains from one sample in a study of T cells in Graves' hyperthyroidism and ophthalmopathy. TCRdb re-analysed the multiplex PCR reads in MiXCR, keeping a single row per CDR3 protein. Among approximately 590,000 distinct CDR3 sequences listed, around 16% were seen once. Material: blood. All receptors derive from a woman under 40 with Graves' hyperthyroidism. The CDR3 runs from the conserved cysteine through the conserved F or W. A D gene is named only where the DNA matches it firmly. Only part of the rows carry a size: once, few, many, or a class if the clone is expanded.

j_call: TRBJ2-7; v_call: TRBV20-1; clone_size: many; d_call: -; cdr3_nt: TGCAGTGCTAGACGGACAGAGGGTCCCTACGAGCAGTACTTC; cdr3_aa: CSARRTEGPYEQYF
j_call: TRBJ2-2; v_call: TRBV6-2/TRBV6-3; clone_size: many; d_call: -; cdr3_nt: TGTGCCAGCAGTTACCTTCGAAACACCGGGGAGCTGTTTTTT; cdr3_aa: CASSYLRNTGELFF
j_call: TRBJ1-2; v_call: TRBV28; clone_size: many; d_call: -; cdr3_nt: TGTGCCAGCAGTTTACCACAGAACTATGGCTACACCTTC; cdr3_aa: CASSLPQNYGYTF
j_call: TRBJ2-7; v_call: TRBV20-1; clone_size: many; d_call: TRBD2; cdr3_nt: TGCAGTGCTAGCGATGCTAGCGGGAGTAAGTCCGAGCAGTACTTC; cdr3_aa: CSASDASGSKSEQYF
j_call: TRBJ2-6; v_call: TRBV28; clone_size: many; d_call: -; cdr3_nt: TGTGCCAGCAGTTCTTCAGGGGACCCCTCTGGGGCCAACGTCCTGACTTTC; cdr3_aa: CASSSSGDPSGANVLTF
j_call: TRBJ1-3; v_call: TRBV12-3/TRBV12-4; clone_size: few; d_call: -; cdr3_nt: TGTGCCAGCAGTTTAAAGTTTAAAACCTCTGGAAACACCATATATTTT; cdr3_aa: CASSLKFKTSGNTIYF
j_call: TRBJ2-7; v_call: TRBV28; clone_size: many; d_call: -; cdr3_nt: TGTGCCAGCAGTTTCCCCCCCCCTAGCTCCTACGAGCAGTACTTC; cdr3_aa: CASSFPPPSSYEQYF
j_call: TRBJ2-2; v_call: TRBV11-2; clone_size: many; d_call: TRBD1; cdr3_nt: TGTGCCAGCAGCCCAGACAGGGGGTCCGGGGAGCTGTTTTTT; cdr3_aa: CASSPDRGSGELFF
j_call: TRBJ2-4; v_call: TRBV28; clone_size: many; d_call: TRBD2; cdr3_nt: TGTGCCAGCAGTTTATTGGGTCCGCCTGGCCTAGCGGGAATACGGGACATTCAGTACTTC; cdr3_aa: CASSLLGPPGLAGIRDIQYF
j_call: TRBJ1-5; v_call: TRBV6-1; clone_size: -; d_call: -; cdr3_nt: TGTGCCAGCAAACCCGAACGTTATAGCAATCAGCCCCAGCATTTT; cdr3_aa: CASKPERYSNQPQHF
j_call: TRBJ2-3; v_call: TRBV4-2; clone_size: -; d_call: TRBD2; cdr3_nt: TGTGCCAGCAGCGTCCCGACTAGCAATACGCAGTATTTT; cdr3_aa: CASSVPTSNTQYF
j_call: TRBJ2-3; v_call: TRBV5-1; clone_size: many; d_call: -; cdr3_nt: TGCGCCAGCAGCGGGACGGCTGGCGGGATCGAGGATACGCAGTATTTT; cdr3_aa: CASSGTAGGIEDTQYF
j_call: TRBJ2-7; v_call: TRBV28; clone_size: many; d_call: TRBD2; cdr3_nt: TGTGCCAGCAGTCAAGTCGGGACTAACTACGAGCAGTACTTC; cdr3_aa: CASSQVGTNYEQYF
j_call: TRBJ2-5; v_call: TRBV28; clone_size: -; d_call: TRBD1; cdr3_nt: TGTGCCAGCAGGGAAGGGGGCGCGGAAGAGACCCAGTACTTC; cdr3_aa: CASREGGAEETQYF
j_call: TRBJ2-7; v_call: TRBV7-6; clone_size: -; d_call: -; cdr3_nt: TGTGCCAGCAGCCCCCCACTGGGATGGGGCTACGAGCAGTACTTC; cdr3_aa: CASSPPLGWGYEQYF
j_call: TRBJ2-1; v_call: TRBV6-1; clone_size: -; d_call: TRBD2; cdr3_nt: TGTGCCAGCAGTCCGGGACTAGGTTCCGGGCAGTTCTTC; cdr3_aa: CASSPGLGSGQFF
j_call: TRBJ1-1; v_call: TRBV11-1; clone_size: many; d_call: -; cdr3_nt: TGTGCCAGCAGCTTAAGTGAAGAGAACACTGAAGCTTTCTTT; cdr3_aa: CASSLSEENTEAFF
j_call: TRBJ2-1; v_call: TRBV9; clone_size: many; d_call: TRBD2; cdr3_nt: TGTGCCAGCAGCGTAGGAGCGGGAGTAGGCAATGAGCAGTTCTTC; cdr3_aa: CASSVGAGVGNEQFF
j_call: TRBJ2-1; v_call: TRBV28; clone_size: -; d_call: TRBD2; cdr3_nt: TGTGCCAGCAGATCCGGGGGGGATGCGTATGAGCAGTTCTTC; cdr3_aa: CASRSGGDAYEQFF
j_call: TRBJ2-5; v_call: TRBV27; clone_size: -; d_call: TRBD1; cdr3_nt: TGTGCCAGTCGGACAGGGTATAGCGAGACCCAGTACTTC; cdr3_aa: CASRTGYSETQYF
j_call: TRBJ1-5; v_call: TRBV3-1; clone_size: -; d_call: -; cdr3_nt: TGTGCCAGCAGCCAACGCCGAAACAATCAGCCCCAGCATTTT; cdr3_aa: CASSQRRNNQPQHF
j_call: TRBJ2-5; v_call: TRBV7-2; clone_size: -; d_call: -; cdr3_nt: TGTGCCAGCAGCTTAAGGAGGGTGGCCCAGTACTTC; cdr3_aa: CASSLRRVAQYF
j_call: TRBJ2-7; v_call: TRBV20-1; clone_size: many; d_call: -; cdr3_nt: TGCAGTGCCAGGGGACTATACTACGAGCAGTACTTC; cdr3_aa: CSARGLYYEQYF
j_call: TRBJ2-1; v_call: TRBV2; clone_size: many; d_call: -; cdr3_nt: TGTGCCAACCCTGACCCTTCGGGTGAGCAGTTCTTC; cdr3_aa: CANPDPSGEQFF
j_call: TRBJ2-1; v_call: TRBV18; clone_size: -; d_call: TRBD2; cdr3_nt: TGTGCCAGCTCACCACCGGTAGTAAGCGGGAGTCTCTCCTACAATGAGCAGTTCTTC; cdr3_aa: CASSPPVVSGSLSYNEQFF
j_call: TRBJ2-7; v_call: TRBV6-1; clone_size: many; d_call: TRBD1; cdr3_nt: TGTGCCAGCAGTGCGCGATGGAGGGACAGGACCTACGAGCAGTACTTC; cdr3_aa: CASSARWRDRTYEQYF
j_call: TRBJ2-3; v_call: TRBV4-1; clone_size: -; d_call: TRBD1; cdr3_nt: TGCGCCAGCAGCCAAGGACAGGGACCGGCGGATACGCAGTATTTT; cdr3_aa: CASSQGQGPADTQYF
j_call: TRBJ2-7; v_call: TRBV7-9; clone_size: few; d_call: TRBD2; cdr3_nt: TGTGCCAGCACCAAACTAGCGGGAGGGTACGAGCAGTACTTC; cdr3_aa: CASTKLAGGYEQYF
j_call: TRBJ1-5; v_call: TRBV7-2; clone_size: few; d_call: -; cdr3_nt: TGTGCCAGCAGCCCCGCCACGTCGACCCAGCCCCAGCATTTT; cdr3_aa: CASSPATSTQPQHF
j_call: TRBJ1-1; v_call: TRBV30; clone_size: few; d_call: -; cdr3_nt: TGTGCCTGGAGTGTATTTTGGGGGAACACTGAAGCTTTCTTT; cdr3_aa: CAWSVFWGNTEAFF
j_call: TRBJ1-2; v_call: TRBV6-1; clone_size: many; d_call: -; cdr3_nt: TGTGCCAGCAGTCGGACCCTCGTGGGTGGCTACACCTTC; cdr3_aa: CASSRTLVGGYTF
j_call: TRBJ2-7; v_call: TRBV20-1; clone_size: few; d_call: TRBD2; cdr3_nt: TGCAGTGCTAGAGTCCCGGGACTAATCTACGAGCAGTACTTC; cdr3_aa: CSARVPGLIYEQYF
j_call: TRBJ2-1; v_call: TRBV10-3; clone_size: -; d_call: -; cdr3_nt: TGTGCCATCAGTGATACCGGACAGCCCTACAATGAGCAGTTCTTC; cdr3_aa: CAISDTGQPYNEQFF
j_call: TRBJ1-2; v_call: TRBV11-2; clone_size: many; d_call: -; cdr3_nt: TGTGCCAGCAGCCTATTCGGGTTCATCTATGGCTACACCTTC; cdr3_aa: CASSLFGFIYGYTF
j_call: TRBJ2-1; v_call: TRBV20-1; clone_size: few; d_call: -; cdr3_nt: TGCAGTGCTAGAGGGCCAGGGGGCGGGAGCTCCTACAATGAGCAGTTCTTC; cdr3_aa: CSARGPGGGSSYNEQFF
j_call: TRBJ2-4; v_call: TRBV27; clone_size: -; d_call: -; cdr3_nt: TGTGCCAGCAGTTTATCCCGGATGGACATTCAGTACTTC; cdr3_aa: CASSLSRMDIQYF
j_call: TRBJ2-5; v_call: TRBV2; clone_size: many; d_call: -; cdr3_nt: TGTGCCAGCAGGAACTGGGGGCAGGGTGGTATAGAGACCCAGTACTTC; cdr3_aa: CASRNWGQGGIETQYF
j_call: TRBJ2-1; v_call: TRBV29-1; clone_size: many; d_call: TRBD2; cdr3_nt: TGCAGCGGAGGTAGCGGGAGATATGAGCAGTTCTTC; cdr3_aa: CSGGSGRYEQFF
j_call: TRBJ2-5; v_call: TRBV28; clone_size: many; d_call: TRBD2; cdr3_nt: TGTGCCAGCAGTTTCGGACTAGCGGGAGCAGAGACCCAGTACTTC; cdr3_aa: CASSFGLAGAETQYF
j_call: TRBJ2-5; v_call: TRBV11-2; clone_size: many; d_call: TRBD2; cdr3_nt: TGTGCCAGCAGCTCGGGCATAGCGGGACAAGAGACCCAGTACTTC; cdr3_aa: CASSSGIAGQETQYF
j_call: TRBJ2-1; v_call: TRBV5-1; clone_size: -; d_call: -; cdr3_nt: TGCGCCAGCAGCCGAACCGGGCCGAGCTCCTACAATGAGCAGTTCTTC; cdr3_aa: CASSRTGPSSYNEQFF
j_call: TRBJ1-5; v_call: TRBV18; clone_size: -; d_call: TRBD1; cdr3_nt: TGTGCCAGCTCACCAAAGACAGGGAAGAATCAGCCCCAGCATTTT; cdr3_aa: CASSPKTGKNQPQHF
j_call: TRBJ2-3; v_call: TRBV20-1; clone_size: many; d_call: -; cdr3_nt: TGCAGTGCCGGGGACTCGTCCGGCGCAGATACGCAGTATTTT; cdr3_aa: CSAGDSSGADTQYF
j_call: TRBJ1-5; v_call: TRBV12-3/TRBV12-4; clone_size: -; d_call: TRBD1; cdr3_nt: TGTGCCAGCAGCGAAACAGGGGGGGGTCAGCCCCAGCATTTT; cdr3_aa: CASSETGGGQPQHF
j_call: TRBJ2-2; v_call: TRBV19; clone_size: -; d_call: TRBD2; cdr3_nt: TGTGCCAGTAGTATGGGGACTAGCGGGAGAGCCGGGGAGCTGTTTTTT; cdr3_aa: CASSMGTSGRAGELFF
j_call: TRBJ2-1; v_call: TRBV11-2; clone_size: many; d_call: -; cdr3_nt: TGTGCCAGCAGCTCTTTCCCCCGAGGCAGTGAGCAGTTCTTC; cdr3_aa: CASSSFPRGSEQFF
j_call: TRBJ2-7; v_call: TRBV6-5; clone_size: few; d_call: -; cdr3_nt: TGTGCCAGCAGTTACTCGAACCAGGGTGGTAGGAACGAGCAGTACTTC; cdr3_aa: CASSYSNQGGRNEQYF